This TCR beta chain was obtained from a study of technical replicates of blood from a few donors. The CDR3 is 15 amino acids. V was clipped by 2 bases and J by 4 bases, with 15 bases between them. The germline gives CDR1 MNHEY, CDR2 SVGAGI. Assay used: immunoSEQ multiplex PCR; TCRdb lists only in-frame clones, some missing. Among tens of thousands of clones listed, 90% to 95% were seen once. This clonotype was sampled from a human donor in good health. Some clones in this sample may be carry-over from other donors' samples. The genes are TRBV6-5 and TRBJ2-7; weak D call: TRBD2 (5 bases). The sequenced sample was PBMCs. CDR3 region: CASSYGVAREYEQYF. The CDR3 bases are TGTGCCAGCAGTTACGGGGTAGCGAGGGAGTACGAGCAGTACTTC.